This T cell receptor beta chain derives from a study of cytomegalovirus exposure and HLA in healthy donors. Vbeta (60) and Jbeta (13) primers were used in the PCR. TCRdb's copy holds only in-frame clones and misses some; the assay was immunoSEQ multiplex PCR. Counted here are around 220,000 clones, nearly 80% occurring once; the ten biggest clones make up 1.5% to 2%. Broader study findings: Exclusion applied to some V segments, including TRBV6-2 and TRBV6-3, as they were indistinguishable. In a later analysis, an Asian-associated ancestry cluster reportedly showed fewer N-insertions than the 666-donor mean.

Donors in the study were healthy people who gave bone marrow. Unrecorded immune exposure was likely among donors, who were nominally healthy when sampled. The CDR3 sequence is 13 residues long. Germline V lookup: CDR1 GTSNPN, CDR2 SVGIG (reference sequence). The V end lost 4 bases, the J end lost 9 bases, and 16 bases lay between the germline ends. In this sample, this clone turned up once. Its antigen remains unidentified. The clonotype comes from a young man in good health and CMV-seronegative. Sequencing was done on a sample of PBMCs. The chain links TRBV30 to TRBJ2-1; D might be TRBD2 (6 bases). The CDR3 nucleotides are TGTGCCTGGATCGGGCGGGGAATCGGTGAGCAGTTCTTC. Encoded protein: CAWIGRGIGEQFF.